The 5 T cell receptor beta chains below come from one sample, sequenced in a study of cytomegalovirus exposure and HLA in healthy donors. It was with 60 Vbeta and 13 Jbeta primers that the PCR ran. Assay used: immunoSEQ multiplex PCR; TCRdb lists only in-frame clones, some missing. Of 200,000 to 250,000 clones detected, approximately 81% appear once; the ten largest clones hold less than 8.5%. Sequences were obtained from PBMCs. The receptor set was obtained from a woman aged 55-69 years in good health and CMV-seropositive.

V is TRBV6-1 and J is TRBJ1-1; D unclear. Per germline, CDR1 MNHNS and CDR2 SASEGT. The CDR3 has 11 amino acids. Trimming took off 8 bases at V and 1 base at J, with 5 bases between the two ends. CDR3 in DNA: TGTGCCAGCGTCCAGAACACTGAAGCTTTCTTT. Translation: CASVQNTEAFF.

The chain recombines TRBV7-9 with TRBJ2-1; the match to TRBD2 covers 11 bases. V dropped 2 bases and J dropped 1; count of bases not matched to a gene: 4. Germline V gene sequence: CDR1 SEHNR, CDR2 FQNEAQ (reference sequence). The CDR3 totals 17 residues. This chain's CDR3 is CASSLSLAGGSYNEQFF. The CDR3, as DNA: TGTGCCAGCAGCTTAAGTCTAGCGGGAGGATCCTACAATGAGCAGTTCTTC.

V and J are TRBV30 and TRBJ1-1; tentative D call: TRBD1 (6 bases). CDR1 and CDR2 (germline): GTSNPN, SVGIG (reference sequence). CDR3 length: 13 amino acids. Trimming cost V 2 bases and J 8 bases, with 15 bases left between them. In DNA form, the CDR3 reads TGTGCCTGGAGTCAAGGGGGGGCCTCCGAAGCTTTCTTT. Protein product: CAWSQGGASEAFF.

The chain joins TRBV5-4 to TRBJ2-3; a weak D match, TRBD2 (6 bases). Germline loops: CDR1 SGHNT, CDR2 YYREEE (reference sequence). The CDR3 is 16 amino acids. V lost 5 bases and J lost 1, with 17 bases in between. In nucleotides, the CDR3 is TGTGCCAGCAGGTCCGGGACCCCGGGGGGCACAGATACGCAGTATTTT. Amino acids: CASRSGTPGGTDTQYF. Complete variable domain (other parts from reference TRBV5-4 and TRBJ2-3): ETGVTQSPTHLIKTRGQQVTLRCSSQSGHNTVSWYQQALGQGPQFIFQYYREEENGRGNFPPRFSGLQFPNYSSELNVNALELDDSALYLCASRSGTPGGTDTQYFGPGTRLTVL.

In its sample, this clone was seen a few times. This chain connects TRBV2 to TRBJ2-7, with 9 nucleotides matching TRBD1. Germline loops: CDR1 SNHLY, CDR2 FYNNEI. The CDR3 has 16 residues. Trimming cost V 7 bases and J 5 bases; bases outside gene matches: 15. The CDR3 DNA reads TGTGCCAGCATCCCCCCCACACGGGACAGGGCGGACGAGCAGTACTTC. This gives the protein CASIPPTRDRADEQYF.